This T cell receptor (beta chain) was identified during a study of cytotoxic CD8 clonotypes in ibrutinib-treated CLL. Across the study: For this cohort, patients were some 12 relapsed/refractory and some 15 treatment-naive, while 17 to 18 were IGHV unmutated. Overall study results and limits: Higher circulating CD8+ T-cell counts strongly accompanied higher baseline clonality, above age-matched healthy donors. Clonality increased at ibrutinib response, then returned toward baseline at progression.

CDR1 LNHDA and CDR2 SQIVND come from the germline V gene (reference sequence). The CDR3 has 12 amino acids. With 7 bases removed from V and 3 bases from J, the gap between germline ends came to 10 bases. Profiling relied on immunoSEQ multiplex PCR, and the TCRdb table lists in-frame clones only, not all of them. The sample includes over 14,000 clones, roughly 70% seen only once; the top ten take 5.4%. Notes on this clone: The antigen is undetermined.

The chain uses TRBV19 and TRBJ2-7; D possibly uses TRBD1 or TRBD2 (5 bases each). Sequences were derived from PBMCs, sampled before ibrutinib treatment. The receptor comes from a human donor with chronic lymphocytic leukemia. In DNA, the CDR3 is TGTGCCAGTAACGGTGGGGGCTACGAGCAGTACTTC. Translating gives CASNGGGYEQYF.